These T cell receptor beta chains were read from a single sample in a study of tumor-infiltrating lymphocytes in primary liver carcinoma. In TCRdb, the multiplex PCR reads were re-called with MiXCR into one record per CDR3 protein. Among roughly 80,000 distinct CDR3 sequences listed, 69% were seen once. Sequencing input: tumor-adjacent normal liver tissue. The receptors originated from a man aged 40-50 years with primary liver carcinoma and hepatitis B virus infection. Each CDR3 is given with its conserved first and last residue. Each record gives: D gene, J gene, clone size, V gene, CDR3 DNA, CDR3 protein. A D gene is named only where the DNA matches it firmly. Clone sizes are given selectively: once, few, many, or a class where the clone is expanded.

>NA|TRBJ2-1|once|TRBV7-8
TGTGCCAGCAGCATGACTAACCGGGAGCAATTCTTC
CASSMTNREQFF
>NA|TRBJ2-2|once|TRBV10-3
TGTGCCATCATGGGGACAAAAGGTGGGAACACCGGGGTGCTATTTTTT
CAIMGTKGGNTGVLFF
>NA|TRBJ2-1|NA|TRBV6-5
TGTGCCAGCAGTTACTCGGTGGGGTACGAGTTCTTC
CASSYSVGYEFF
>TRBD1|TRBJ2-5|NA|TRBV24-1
TGTGGCACCAGTGTGACAGGGAACCAAGAGACCCAGTACTTC
CGTSVTGNQETQYF
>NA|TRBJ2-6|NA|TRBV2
TGTGCCAGCTCGTTTCGACAGGCTGGGGCCAACGTCCTGACTTTC
CASSFRQAGANVLTF
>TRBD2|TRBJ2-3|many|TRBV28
TGTGCCAGCAGTTTATTCGGGACTAGCGTGGGCGATACGCAGTATTTT
CASSLFGTSVGDTQYF
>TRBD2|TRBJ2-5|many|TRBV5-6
TGTGCCAGCAGCTTGGTCGGGCGGGAGGGCCGAGAGACCCAGTACTTC
CASSLVGREGRETQYF
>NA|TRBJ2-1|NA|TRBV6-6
TGTGCCAGCAGCTATCCTCGAGGGGTTGAGCGGTTCTTC
CASSYPRGVERFF
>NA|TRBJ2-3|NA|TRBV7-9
TGTGCCAGCAGCTTACCAGCCGGGTCTGGGGATACGCGGTATTTT
CASSLPAGSGDTRYF
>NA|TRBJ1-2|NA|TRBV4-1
TGCGCCAGCAGTGTGATAGGGGAAAACTATGGCTACACCTTC
CASSVIGENYGYTF
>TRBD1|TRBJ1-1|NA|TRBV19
TGTGCCAGTACCCCAGGGGGCACTGAAGCTTTCTTT
CASTPGGTEAFF
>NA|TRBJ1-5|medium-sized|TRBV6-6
TGTGCCAGCAGTTACTCGCGCAGGACCAATCAGCCCCAGCATTTT
CASSYSRRTNQPQHF
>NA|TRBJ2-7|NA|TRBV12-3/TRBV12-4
TGTGCCAGCAGTTTTGGGACGGGGAAGAACTACGAGCAGTACTTC
CASSFGTGKNYEQYF
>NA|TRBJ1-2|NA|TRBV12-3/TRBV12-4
TGTGCCAGCAGTACATCAGGGTTGTCCAGCTACACCTTC
CASSTSGLSSYTF
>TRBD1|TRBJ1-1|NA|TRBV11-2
TGTGTCAGCAGCCGGGACAGCCTAATGACTGAAGCTTTCTTT
CVSSRDSLMTEAFF
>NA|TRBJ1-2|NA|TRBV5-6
TGTACCAGCAGCTTGGTTGGGACTGGAGGCTACACTTTC
CTSSLVGTGGYTF
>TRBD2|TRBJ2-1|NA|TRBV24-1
TGTGCCTCCAGTGAAAGGGTGGCGGGAGTACGGAATGAGCAGTTCTTC
CASSERVAGVRNEQFF
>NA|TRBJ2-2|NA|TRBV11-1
TGTGCCGGCAGCTTAATACGTTTCGGGGAGCTGTCTTTT
CAGSLIRFGELSF
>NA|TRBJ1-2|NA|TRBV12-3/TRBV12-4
TGTGTCAGCAGCTACGGCCAACGACGGGGCTGCACCTTC
CVSSYGQRRGCTF
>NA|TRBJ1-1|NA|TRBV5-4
TGTGCCAGCAGCTTGAGAGGGGGGATCACTGAAGCTTTCTTT
CASSLRGGITEAFF
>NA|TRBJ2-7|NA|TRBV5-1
TGCACCGGCAGCTTGGGGACCCACGAGCAGTACTTC
CTGSLGTHEQYF
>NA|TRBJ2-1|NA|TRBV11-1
TGCGCCAGCAGCGCGGGACGGCCGAATGAGCAGTTCTTC
CASSAGRPNEQFF
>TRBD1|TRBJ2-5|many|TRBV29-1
TGCAGCGTTGGGGGGACAGGACCTCCGAGGGAGACCCAGTACTTC
CSVGGTGPPRETQYF
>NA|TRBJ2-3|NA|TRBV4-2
TGTACCAGCAGCGACCGGGACTTGATCACAGATACGCAGTATTTT
CTSSDRDLITDTQYF
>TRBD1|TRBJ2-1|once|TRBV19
TGTGCCACCAGGTCCGGGACAGGGGATTACAATGAGCAGTTCTTC
CATRSGTGDYNEQFF
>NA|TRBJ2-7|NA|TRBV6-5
TGTGCCAGCAGTGTCTTCTACGAGCAGTACTTC
CASSVFYEQYF
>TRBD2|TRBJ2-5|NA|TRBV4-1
TGCGCCAGCAGCCAAGGACTAACGGGAGGGAGGAGAGAGACCCAGTACTTC
CASSQGLTGGRRETQYF
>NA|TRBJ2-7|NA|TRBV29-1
TGCAGCGTTGAAGGGACAGACTCATGCGAGCAGTACTTC
CSVEGTDSCEQYF
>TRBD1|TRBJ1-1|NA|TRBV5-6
TGTGCCAGCAGCCTTCCCCGAACAGGGGAAAGCACTGAAGCTTTCTTT
CASSLPRTGESTEAFF
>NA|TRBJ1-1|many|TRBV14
TGTGCCAGCAGCCCCCTTCTCATGAACACTGAAGCTTTCTTT
CASSPLLMNTEAFF
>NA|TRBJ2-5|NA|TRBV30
TGTGCCCGCTTAGAGCGCGATTCTCAGGAGACCCAGTACTTC
CARLERDSQETQYF
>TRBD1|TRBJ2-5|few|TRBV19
TGTGCCAGTAGTATGGACAGGGCCCAAGAGACCCAGTACTTC
CASSMDRAQETQYF
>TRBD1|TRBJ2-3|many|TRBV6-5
TGTGCCAGCAGTTACGGGACAGGGGAATCAGATACGCAGTATTTT
CASSYGTGESDTQYF
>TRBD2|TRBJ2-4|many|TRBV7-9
TGTGCCAGCAGCCCTACTAGCGGTGTAGCCAAAAACATTCAGTACTTC
CASSPTSGVAKNIQYF
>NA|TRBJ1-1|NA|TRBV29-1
TGCAGCTGCTTAGAGTCTGAAGTTTTCTTT
CSCLESEVFF
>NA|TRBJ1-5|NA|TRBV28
TGTGCCAGCAGTGTAGGGGCAAGTCGTCCCCAGCATTTT
CASSVGASRPQHF
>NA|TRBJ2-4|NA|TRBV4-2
TGTGCCAGCAGCCAAGATGCTTTAATGATGGGGACCGCCAAATGCATTCAGTACTTC
CASSQDALMMGTAKCIQYF
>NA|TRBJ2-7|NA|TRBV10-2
TGCGCCAGCAGACACTCGGCCTACGAGCAGTACTTC
CASRHSAYEQYF
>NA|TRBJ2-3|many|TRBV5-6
TGTGCCAGCAGCTTAACGGGATGGGCAGATACGCAGTATTTT
CASSLTGWADTQYF
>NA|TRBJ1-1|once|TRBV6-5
TGTGCCACCAGTTACCTTGGATACAACACCGAAGCTTTCTTT
CATSYLGYNTEAFF
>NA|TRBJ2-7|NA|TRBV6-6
TGTGCCAGCAATTACGACACTTACGGGAACTACGAGCAGTACTTC
CASNYDTYGNYEQYF
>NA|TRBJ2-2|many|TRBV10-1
TGCGCCAGCAGTGCAGGGGGGAGTACCGGGGAGCTGTTTTTT
CASSAGGSTGELFF
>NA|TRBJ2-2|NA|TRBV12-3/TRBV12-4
TGTGCCAGTACTCTGACTGGCGGGAACACCGGGGAGCTGTTTTTT
CASTLTGGNTGELFF
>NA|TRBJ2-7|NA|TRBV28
TGTGCCAGCAGAGCGGCTATCGTAATACAGGGTGGGAGGGTCGTGTACGAGCAGTACTTC
CASRAAIVIQGGRVVYEQYF
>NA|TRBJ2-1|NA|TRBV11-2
TGTGCCAACAGCCCCTCCCACAAAGGGCAGTTCTTC
CANSPSHKGQFF
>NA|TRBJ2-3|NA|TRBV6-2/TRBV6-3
TGTGCCAGTAGTTACTCGATTGGGGACCCCAGCACAGGTACGCAGTATTTT
CASSYSIGDPSTGTQYF
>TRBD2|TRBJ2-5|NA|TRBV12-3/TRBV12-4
TGTGCCAGCAGGACGGGAGCGGGAGGAGGGGGGACCCAGTACTTC
CASRTGAGGGGTQYF
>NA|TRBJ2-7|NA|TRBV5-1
TGCGCCAGCAGCGTCAGCTTACAGGTCGAGCAGTACTTC
CASSVSLQVEQYF
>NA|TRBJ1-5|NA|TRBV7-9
TGTGCCGGTACCTTATTTGCGGATCAGCCCCAGCATTTT
CAGTLFADQPQHF
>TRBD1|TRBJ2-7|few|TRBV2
TGTGCCAGCGGCGATACCGGGACAGGGAACGAGCAGTACTTC
CASGDTGTGNEQYF
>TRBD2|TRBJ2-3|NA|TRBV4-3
TGTGCCAGCAGCCAAGTTTTAGTGTGGCGGGAGGGAAGGACAGATATGCAGTATTTT
CASSQVLVWREGRTDMQYF
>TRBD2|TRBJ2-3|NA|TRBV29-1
TGCAGCGTTGGTTACGCGGGAGCGTCAGATACGCAGTATTTT
CSVGYAGASDTQYF
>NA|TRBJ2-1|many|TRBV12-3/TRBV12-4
TGTGCCAGCAGCCCACTAGGCAATGAGCAGTTCTTC
CASSPLGNEQFF
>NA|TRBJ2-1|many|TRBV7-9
TGTGCCAGCAGCCCCACGCCCAATGAGCAGTTCTTC
CASSPTPNEQFF
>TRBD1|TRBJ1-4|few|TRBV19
TGTGCCAGTAGTCGGACAGGGGGCATCGTTTCTAATGAAAAACTGTTTTTT
CASSRTGGIVSNEKLFF